The 10 T cell receptor beta chains given below trace back to one sample, sequenced in a study of T cells in Graves' hyperthyroidism and ophthalmopathy. The TCR beta CDR3 regions underwent amplification using RNA transcripts as the source. HTBI primers drove first-round RT-PCR of the TCR CDR3. TCRdb re-called the multiplex PCR reads with MiXCR, one entry per CDR3 protein. The repertoire has about 770,000 distinct CDR3 sequences, over 15% of them found once; the top ten carry roughly 17%. The sequenced material came from blood. The receptors were gathered from a woman between 50 and 59 years old with Graves' hyperthyroidism that later progressed to Graves' ophthalmopathy.

A few counts support this clonotype. V gene TRBV19 combines with J gene TRBJ1-1; no firm D call. V shed 0 bases and J shed 7 bases, with 9 bases lying between them. The CDR3 covers 13 residues. Germline values: CDR1 LNHDA, CDR2 SQIVND (reference sequence). CDR3 sequence reads: CASSIDRTNEAFF. The CDR3 DNA sequence: TGTGCCAGTAGTATAGACCGGACCAATGAAGCTTTCTTT.

The V and J genes are TRBV27 and TRBJ2-7; TRBD1 might be the D (5 bases). The germline V and J ends were trimmed by 5 bases and 2 bases, with 16 bases remaining between them. From germline, CDR1 is MNHEY and CDR2 SMNVEV (reference sequence). This CDR3 comprises 15 residues. The CDR3: CASSPLTASPYEQYF. CDR3 DNA sequence: TGTGCCAGCAGTCCTCTGACAGCGTCCCCCTACGAGCAGTACTTC.

This clonotype was observed at least ten times. The rearrangement joins TRBV20-1 to TRBJ2-3; D is possibly TRBD2 (7 bases). The germline V gene encodes CDR1 DFQATT and CDR2 SNEGSKA (reference sequence). CDR3 length: 15 amino acids. V was pared by 4 bases and J by 0 bases, with 14 bases between. The CDR3 DNA reads TGCAGTGCTAACCGCGGGGGCTCAAGCACAGATACGCAGTATTTT. Protein: CSANRGGSSTDTQYF.

The chain recombines TRBV9 with TRBJ2-1, with D possibly called TRBD1 or TRBD2 (5 bases each). The CDR3 is 16 amino acids. V was clipped by 0 bases and J by 2 bases, with 12 bases between them. Germline values: CDR1 SGDLS, CDR2 YYNGEE. The DNA of the CDR3 is TGTGCCAGCAGCGTAGGTAGTCAGGGACCCTACAATGAGCAGTTCTTC. It yields the protein CASSVGSQGPYNEQFF. The whole variable domain, filled in from reference TRBV9 and TRBJ2-1, reads DSGVTQTPKHLITATGQRVTLRCSPRSGDLSVYWYQQSLDQGLQFLIQYYNGEERAKGNILERFSAQQFPDLHSELNLSSLELGDSALYFCASSVGSQGPYNEQFFGPGTRLTVL.

The gene calls are TRBV10-3 and TRBJ1-2, with 10 positions matching TRBD1. From germline, CDR1 is ENHRY and CDR2 SYGVKD. The J segment lost 6 bases and the V segment lost 7 bases, leaving 5 bases of the junction unmatched. The CDR3 sequence is 13 residues long. In nucleotides, the CDR3 is TGTGCCATCAATCGAGGGACAGGGGATGGCTACACCTTC. It yields the protein CAINRGTGDGYTF.

This clonotype was seen repeatedly, ten times or more. The V call is TRBV20-1, the J call TRBJ2-3; 11 bases map to TRBD2. J was trimmed by 6 bases and V by 3 bases; bases with no gene match: 8. Germline loops: CDR1 DFQATT, CDR2 SNEGSKA (reference sequence). The CDR3 is 15 residues long. The CDR3 spells CSASVASGGRDTQYF. CDR3 DNA: TGCAGTGCTAGTGTGGCTAGCGGGGGGCGGGATACGCAGTATTTT.

In its sample, this clonotype was seen a few times. Germline and junction disagree at one end, which may indicate a read error. The V gene is TRBV6-1, the J gene TRBJ1-2; 7 bases line up with TRBD1. Germline CDR1 and CDR2: MNHNS and SASEGT. This CDR3 is built from 14 residues. CDR3 bases: TGCGCCAGCAGTGCCGACAGGGAGAACTATGGCTACACCTTC. It encodes CASSADRENYGYTF.

This clonotype was seen only a few times. V and J are TRBV6-2 or TRBV6-3 and TRBJ2-1, with D perhaps matching TRBD2 (5 bases). CDR1 is MNHEY and CDR2 is SVGEGT in the germline V gene. Trimming took off 0 bases at V and 9 bases at J, with 9 bases between the two ends. The CDR3 has 13 residues. CDR3 DNA: TGTGCCAGCAGTTACTCGGTCGAGGGTGAGCAGTTCTTC. Translated: CASSYSVEGEQFF.

Only a few counts were recorded for this clonotype. The chain joins TRBV2 to TRBJ1-2; TRBD1 aligns across 8 bases. V shed 4 bases, J shed 8 bases, and the junction held 6 bases outside the gene matches. There are 13 residues in the CDR3. The germline V gene has CDR1 SNHLY and CDR2 FYNNEI. Here the CDR3 DNA reads TGTGCCAGCAGTGCCAGGGGGCGGGGCGGCTACACCTTC. Encoded protein: CASSARGRGGYTF.

This clonotype was recorded at least ten times. Sequence at one end of the junction differs from germline and may be a read error. V gene TRBV24-1 combines with J gene TRBJ1-5, with TRBD1 as a possible D gene (5 bases). The CDR3 spans 13 residues. In germline, CDR1 is KGHDR, CDR2 SFDVKD. This CDR3 is CASSRGVNQPQHF. CDR3 nucleotides: TGTGCCAGCAGTAGGGGTGTCAATCAGCCCCAGCATTTT.